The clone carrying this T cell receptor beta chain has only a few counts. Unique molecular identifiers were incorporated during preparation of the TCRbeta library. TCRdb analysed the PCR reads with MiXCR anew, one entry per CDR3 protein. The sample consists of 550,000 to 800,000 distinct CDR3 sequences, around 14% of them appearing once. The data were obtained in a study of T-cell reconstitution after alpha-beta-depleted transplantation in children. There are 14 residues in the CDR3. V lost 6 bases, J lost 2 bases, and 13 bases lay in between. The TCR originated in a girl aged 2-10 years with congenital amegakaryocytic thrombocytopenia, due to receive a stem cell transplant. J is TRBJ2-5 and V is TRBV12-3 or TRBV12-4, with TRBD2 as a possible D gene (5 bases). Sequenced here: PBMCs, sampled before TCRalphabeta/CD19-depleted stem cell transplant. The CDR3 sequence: CASSDTGIQETQYF. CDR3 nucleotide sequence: TGTGCCAGCAGCGATACGGGGATACAAGAGACCCAGTACTTC.